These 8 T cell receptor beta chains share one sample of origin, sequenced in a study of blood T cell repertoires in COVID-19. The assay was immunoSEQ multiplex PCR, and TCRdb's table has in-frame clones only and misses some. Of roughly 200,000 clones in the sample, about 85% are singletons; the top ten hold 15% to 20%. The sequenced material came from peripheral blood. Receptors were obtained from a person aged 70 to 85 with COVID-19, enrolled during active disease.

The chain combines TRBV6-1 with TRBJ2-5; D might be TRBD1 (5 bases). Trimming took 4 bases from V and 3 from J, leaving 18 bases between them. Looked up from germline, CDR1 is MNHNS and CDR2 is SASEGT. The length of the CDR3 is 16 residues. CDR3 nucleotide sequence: TGTGCCAGCAGTGCTAGGGGTTGGGGCCGAAAAGAGACCCAGTACTTC. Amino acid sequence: CASSARGWGRKETQYF.

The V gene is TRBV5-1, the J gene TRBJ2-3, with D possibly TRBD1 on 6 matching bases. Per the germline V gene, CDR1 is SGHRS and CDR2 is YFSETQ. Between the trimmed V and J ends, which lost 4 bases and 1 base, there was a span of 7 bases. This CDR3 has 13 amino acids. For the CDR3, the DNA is TGCGCCAGCAGCAGACAGGGCACAGATACGCAGTATTTT. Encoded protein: CASSRQGTDTQYF.

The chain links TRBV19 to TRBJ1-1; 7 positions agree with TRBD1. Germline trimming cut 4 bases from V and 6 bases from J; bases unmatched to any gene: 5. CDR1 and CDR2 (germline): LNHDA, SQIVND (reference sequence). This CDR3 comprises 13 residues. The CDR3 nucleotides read TGTGCCAGTAGTAAAGACAGGGAAGCTGAAGCTTTCTTT. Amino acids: CASSKDREAEAFF.

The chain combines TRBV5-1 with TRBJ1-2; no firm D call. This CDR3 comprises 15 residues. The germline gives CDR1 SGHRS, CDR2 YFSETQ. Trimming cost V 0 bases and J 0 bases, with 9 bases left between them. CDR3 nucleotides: TGCGCCAGCAGCTTGGGAGGCGCGTCTAACTATGGCTACACCTTC. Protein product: CASSLGGASNYGYTF. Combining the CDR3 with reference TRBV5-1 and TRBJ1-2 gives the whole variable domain KAGVTQTPRYLIKTRGQQVTLSCSPISGHRSVSWYQQTPGQGLQFLFEYFSETQRNKGNFPGRFSGRQFSNSRSEMNVSTLELGDSALYLCASSLGGASNYGYTFGSGTRLTVV.

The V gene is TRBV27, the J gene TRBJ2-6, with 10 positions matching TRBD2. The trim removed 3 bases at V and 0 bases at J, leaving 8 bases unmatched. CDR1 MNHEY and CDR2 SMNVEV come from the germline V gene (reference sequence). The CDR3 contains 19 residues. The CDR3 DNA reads TGTGCCAGCAGTTTGGCCGGACTAGCGGATTACTCTGGGGCCAACGTCCTGACTTTC. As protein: CASSLAGLADYSGANVLTF.

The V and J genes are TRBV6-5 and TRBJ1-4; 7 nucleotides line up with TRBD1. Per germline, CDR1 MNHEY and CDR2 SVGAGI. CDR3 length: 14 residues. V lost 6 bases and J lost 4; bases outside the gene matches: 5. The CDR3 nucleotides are TGTGCCAGCAGGGGGGGACAGAATAATGAAAAACTGTTTTTT. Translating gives CASRGGQNNEKLFF.

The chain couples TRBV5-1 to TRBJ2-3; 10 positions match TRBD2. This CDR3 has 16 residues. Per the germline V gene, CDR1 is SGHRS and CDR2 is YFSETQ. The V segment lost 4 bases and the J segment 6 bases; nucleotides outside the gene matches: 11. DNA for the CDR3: TGCGCCAGCAGCCCCCGTTTAGCGGGGGGTGTGGATACGCAGTATTTT. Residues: CASSPRLAGGVDTQYF.

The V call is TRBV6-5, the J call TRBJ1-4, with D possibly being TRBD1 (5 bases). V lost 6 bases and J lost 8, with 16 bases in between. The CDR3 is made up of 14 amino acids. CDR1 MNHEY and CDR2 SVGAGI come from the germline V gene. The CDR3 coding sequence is TGTGCCAGCAGGCTAACAGGAGGGAACGAAAAACTGTTTTTT. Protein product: CASRLTGGNEKLFF.